These 28 T cell receptor beta chains were all obtained from the same sample, sequenced in a study of cytomegalovirus exposure and HLA in healthy donors. The primer mix had 60 Vbeta and 13 Jbeta primers. Sequencing used immunoSEQ multiplex PCR; TCRdb keeps in-frame clones, though not all of them. The table lists roughly 150,000 clones, around 68% of them singletons. Input material: PBMCs. The receptors were gathered from a man aged 30 to 39 in good health and CMV-seropositive.

This clone was detected only a few times. J is TRBJ2-7 and V is TRBV7-2, with TRBD1 matching over 10 bases. The V gene's germline CDR1 is SGHTA and CDR2 FQGNSA. Trimming at V came to 5 bases and at J to 4 bases, leaving 8 bases not matched to a gene. CDR3 length: 15 amino acids. CDR3 DNA sequence: TGTGCCAGCAGCGCCCTAGGGACAGGGGATTACGAGCAGTACTTC. It yields the protein CASSALGTGDYEQYF. Complete variable domain (other parts from reference TRBV7-2 and TRBJ2-7): GAGVSQSPSNKVTEKGKDVELRCDPISGHTALYWYRQSLGQGLEFLIYFQGNSAPDKSGLPSDRFSAERTGGSVSTLTIQRTQQEDSAVYLCASSALGTGDYEQYFGPGTRLTVT.

This clone has only a few counts. The chain links TRBV2 to TRBJ2-7, with D tentatively TRBD2 (6 bases). CDR1 is SNHLY, CDR2 FYNNEI, per germline. Deletions cut 11 bases from V and 4 bases from J, with 21 bases between. The CDR3 contains 14 residues. This CDR3 reads CASGKGIAAYEQYF. The CDR3 nucleotides are TGTGCCTCCGGAAAGGGGATAGCGGCATACGAGCAGTACTTC.

J is TRBJ2-3 and V is TRBV6-4, with a possible D match to TRBD1 (6 bases). CDR1 MRHNA and CDR2 SNTAGT come from the germline V gene. Trimming took 6 bases from V and 1 from J, leaving 14 bases between them. CDR3 size: 15 residues. For the CDR3, the DNA is TGTGCCAGCAGCCTCCGGGCAGGGGGCACAGATACGCAGTATTTT. Translation gives CASSLRAGGTDTQYF.

This clone was recorded only once. In DNA form, the CDR3 reads TGCGCCAGCAGCCAAAGAGAGGTGATCCATGAGCAGTTCTTC. Its translation is CASSQREVIHEQFF. The gene calls are TRBV4-1 and TRBJ2-1; D gene unclear. The V and J ends lost 2 bases and 8 bases respectively, with 13 bases between them. The germline gives CDR1 MGHRA, CDR2 YSYEKL. This CDR3 region has 14 residues.

V gene TRBV19 combines with J gene TRBJ2-5; the match to TRBD1 covers 7 bases. The V gene end was trimmed by 0 bases and the J gene end by 5 bases; junction bases not matched to a gene: 12. CDR3 length equals 17 residues. Germline V lookup: CDR1 LNHDA, CDR2 SQIVND (reference sequence). The CDR3 DNA reads as TGTGCCAGTAGTATAGAATTGCGTCAGGGGGTATGGGAGACCCAGTACTTC. This codes for CASSIELRQGVWETQYF. The full variable domain, rest sourced from reference TRBV19 and TRBJ2-5, is DGGITQSPKYLFRKEGQNVTLSCEQNLNHDAMYWYRQDPGQGLRLIYYSQIVNDFQKGDIAEGYSVSREKKESFPLTVTSAQKNPTAFYLCASSIELRQGVWETQYFGPGTRLLVL.

CDR3 nucleotides: TGCGCCAGCAGCCTAGGGACTTCAGACAATGAGCAGTTCTTC. Protein: CASSLGTSDNEQFF. J is TRBJ2-1 and V is TRBV5-1, with D tentatively TRBD2 (6 bases). V gave up 4 bases and J gave up 5 bases, with 13 bases separating them. Germline V gene sequence: CDR1 SGHRS, CDR2 YFSETQ. This CDR3 spans 14 amino acids.

V gene TRBV19 combines with J gene TRBJ2-2; 8 nucleotides match TRBD2. CDR3 length: 17 residues. The V gene's germline CDR1 is LNHDA and CDR2 SQIVND (reference sequence). The junction had 13 bases not matched to a gene; V was cut back by 6 bases and J by 4 bases. The CDR3 is CASRLPGGAGGTGELFF. Written as DNA, the CDR3 is TGTGCCAGTAGACTACCCGGGGGGGCGGGAGGCACCGGGGAGCTGTTTTTT.

The V gene is TRBV6-6, the J gene TRBJ2-7; 8 bases fit TRBD1. V gave up 7 bases and J gave up 2 bases; unmatched junction bases: 4. This CDR3 contains 13 residues. Germline V gene lookup returns CDR1 MNHNY and CDR2 SVGAGI (reference sequence). The CDR3 protein is CASTRTGTYEQYF. CDR3 DNA sequence: TGTGCCAGCACCCGGACAGGGACCTACGAGCAGTACTTC.

The CDR3 loop reads CASSYGGLAEQFF. CDR3 bases: TGTGCCAGCAGTTACGGGGGACTCGCTGAGCAGTTCTTC. This chain joins TRBV6-5 and TRBJ2-1, with a weak D call TRBD2 (6 bases). CDR1 and CDR2 from the germline V gene are MNHEY and SVGAGI. The CDR3 has 13 residues. V was cut by 2 bases and J by 9 bases, with 11 bases left in between.

This clone has more than one count but fewer than ten. This chain connects TRBV28 to TRBJ1-1, with a weak D call TRBD1 (5 bases). CDR1 is MDHEN and CDR2 is SYDVKM in the germline V gene. With 5 bases removed from V and 3 bases from J, the gap between germline ends came to 16 bases. The CDR3 is made up of 15 amino acids. CDR3 in amino acids: CASSGGGESDTEAFF. The CDR3 region has the DNA TGTGCCAGCAGTGGGGGAGGGGAATCGGACACTGAAGCTTTCTTT.

The chain carries TRBV30 and TRBJ2-1; D is undetermined. The CDR3 loop spans 15 amino acids. Germline V gives CDR1 GTSNPN, CDR2 SVGIG (reference sequence). V lost 0 bases, J lost 2 bases, and 11 bases lay in between. DNA of the CDR3: TGTGCCTGGAGTGTACTGGAGAGAACCTACAATGAGCAGTTCTTC. Its protein product is CAWSVLERTYNEQFF.

This clone was observed a handful of times. The chain uses TRBV4-1 and TRBJ2-7; D gene ambiguous. The CDR3 is made up of 16 amino acids. Trimming removed 1 base from V and 4 bases from J, with 17 bases in between. The V gene's germline CDR1 is MGHRA and CDR2 YSYEKL. CDR3 protein: CASSQGSARYDYEQYF. For the CDR3, the DNA is TGCGCCAGCAGCCAAGGGAGCGCACGATACGATTACGAGCAGTACTTC.

The V call is TRBV9, the J call TRBJ2-3; 10 nucleotides line up with TRBD2. CDR1 and CDR2 (germline): SGDLS, YYNGEE. The CDR3 has 17 residues. V was clipped by 3 bases and J by 0 bases; unmatched bases: 7. The CDR3 DNA is TGTGCCAGCAGCGAAAGGACTAGCGGACCTAGCACAGATACGCAGTATTTT. Translating it yields CASSERTSGPSTDTQYF.

The genes are TRBV6-1 and TRBJ1-2; D gene unclear. The CDR3 contains 14 residues. Germline values: CDR1 MNHNS, CDR2 SASEGT. Deletions cut 6 bases from V and 4 bases from J, with 15 bases between. The DNA for the CDR3 is TGTGCCAGCAGACCGAGGGAAACGAGCTATGGCTACACCTTC. Its protein is CASRPRETSYGYTF.

This sequence joins TRBV5-1 and TRBJ2-3; 10 bases match TRBD2. After removal of 0 bases from V and 3 bases from J, the junction contained 7 bases not matched to a gene. This CDR3 has 17 amino acids. Germline V lookup: CDR1 SGHRS, CDR2 YFSETQ. The CDR3 is CASSLGPSGSATDTQYF. In DNA form, the CDR3 reads TGCGCCAGCAGCTTGGGTCCTAGCGGGAGTGCGACAGATACGCAGTATTTT.

This rearrangement joins TRBV5-1 to TRBJ2-1; TRBD1 might be the D (6 bases). V shed 4 bases and J shed 7 bases, with 24 bases lying between them. The CDR3 runs 17 residues. Germline CDR1 and CDR2: SGHRS and YFSETQ. CDR3 DNA sequence: TGCGCCAGCAGCCGAAACCAGAGGGGGTCGACCTGGAATGAGCAGTTCTTC. This gives the protein CASSRNQRGSTWNEQFF.

The chain employs TRBV6-5 and TRBJ1-2; 7 bases align to TRBD1. Germline V gives CDR1 MNHEY, CDR2 SVGAGI. V gave up 5 bases and J gave up 3 bases; unmatched junction bases: 6. The CDR3 runs 14 residues. CDR3: CASSKRQGHYGYTF. In DNA, the CDR3 is TGTGCCAGCAGTAAACGACAGGGACACTATGGCTACACCTTC.

V is TRBV7-2 and J is TRBJ1-5; D not certain. This CDR3 is built from 15 residues. Trimming pared 5 bases from V and 2 bases from J, leaving 13 bases between. Germline CDR1 is SGHTA and CDR2 is FQGNSA. In DNA, the CDR3 is TGTGCCAGCAGCCCACGTCCCGGGGGCAATCAGCCCCAGCATTTT. This sequence encodes CASSPRPGGNQPQHF.

This clone appeared a few times. The rearrangement links TRBV25-1 to TRBJ1-4, with D hard to call. Germline V gives CDR1 MGHDK, CDR2 SYGVNS. The CDR3 has 14 residues. V gave up 7 bases and J gave up 3 bases, with 12 bases separating them. This CDR3 is CASTHSGPNEKLFF. The CDR3 DNA reads TGTGCCAGCACCCATTCGGGTCCTAATGAAAAACTGTTTTTT.

V is TRBV5-1 and J is TRBJ1-1; D unresolved. Germline-derived CDR1 and CDR2 are SGHRS and YFSETQ. The V and J ends lost 9 bases and 4 bases respectively, with 16 bases between them. This CDR3 spans 13 amino acids. CDR3 loop: CATRTIGGTEAFF. The CDR3 nucleotides are TGCGCCACCCGAACCATAGGAGGCACTGAAGCTTTCTTT.

This chain joins TRBV29-1 and TRBJ2-5, with 13 bases lining up with TRBD2. Trimming cost V 2 bases and J 4 bases; bases outside gene matches: 7. Germline values: CDR1 SQVTM, CDR2 ANQGSEA. CDR3 length: 16 residues. The CDR3 coding sequence is TGCAGCGTTGAAAAGCTACTAGCGGGAGGGGGAGAGACCCAGTACTTC. The encoded protein is CSVEKLLAGGGETQYF.

This chain connects TRBV29-1 to TRBJ2-1; D is undetermined. Germline assignment: CDR1 SQVTM and CDR2 ANQGSEA. Trimming removed 0 bases from V and 2 bases from J, with 5 bases in between. The CDR3 contains 13 residues. The CDR3: CSVEDRAYNEQFF. CDR3 nucleotide sequence: TGCAGCGTTGAAGATCGGGCCTACAATGAGCAGTTCTTC.

This chain links TRBV19 with TRBJ1-1; D is unclear. This CDR3 has 13 amino acids. Germline assignment: CDR1 LNHDA and CDR2 SQIVND (reference sequence). Deletions cut 6 bases from V and 3 bases from J, with 11 bases between. The CDR3 DNA reads TGTGCCAGTAGCAGCGACCCGGACACTGAAGCTTTCTTT. Translation gives CASSSDPDTEAFF.

V gene TRBV7-3 combines with J gene TRBJ2-5, with D possibly being TRBD2 (5 bases). The CDR3 runs to 14 residues. The V end lost 0 bases, the J end lost 5 bases, and 10 bases lay between the germline ends. Germline CDR1 and CDR2: SGHTA and FQGTGA. In DNA, the CDR3 is TGTGCCAGCAGCTTAACTGGAGGACCGGAGACCCAGTACTTC. It is translated as CASSLTGGPETQYF.

The chain employs TRBV10-3 and TRBJ1-5; TRBD1 matches at 7 bases. This CDR3 contains 15 residues. Germline V gene data show CDR1 as ENHRY and CDR2 as SYGVKD. Germline trimming cut 6 bases from V and 6 bases from J; bases unmatched to any gene: 11. CDR3 amino acids: CAIRREGGRFQPQHF. The CDR3 region has the DNA TGTGCCATCAGGAGGGAAGGGGGCCGTTTTCAGCCCCAGCATTTT.

This chain joins TRBV30 and TRBJ1-2, with D possibly being TRBD1 (6 bases). Trimming cost V 2 bases and J 8 bases, with 12 bases left between them. This CDR3 has 12 amino acids. Germline values: CDR1 GTSNPN, CDR2 SVGIG (reference sequence). The CDR3 nucleotides are TGTGCCTGGAGTACCACAGGGCGCGGCTACACCTTC. Its protein is CAWSTTGRGYTF.

J is TRBJ2-1 and V is TRBV6-5; 11 positions agree with TRBD1. Looked up from germline, CDR1 is MNHEY and CDR2 is SVGAGI. This CDR3 is built from 13 residues. After removal of 5 bases from V and 9 bases from J, the junction contained 3 bases not matched to a gene. The CDR3 DNA follows: TGTGCCAGCAGTCCCGGGACAGGGGGTGAGCAGTTCTTC. The encoded protein is CASSPGTGGEQFF.

The chain employs TRBV7-9 and TRBJ1-2; D uncertain. The V gene's germline CDR1 is SEHNR and CDR2 FQNEAQ (reference sequence). This CDR3 spans 14 amino acids. Trimming shortened V by 2 bases and J by 3 bases, and 10 bases separated the two germline ends. The CDR3 reads CASSLRGGDYGYTF. In DNA, the CDR3 is TGTGCCAGCAGCTTACGGGGTGGGGACTATGGCTACACCTTC.